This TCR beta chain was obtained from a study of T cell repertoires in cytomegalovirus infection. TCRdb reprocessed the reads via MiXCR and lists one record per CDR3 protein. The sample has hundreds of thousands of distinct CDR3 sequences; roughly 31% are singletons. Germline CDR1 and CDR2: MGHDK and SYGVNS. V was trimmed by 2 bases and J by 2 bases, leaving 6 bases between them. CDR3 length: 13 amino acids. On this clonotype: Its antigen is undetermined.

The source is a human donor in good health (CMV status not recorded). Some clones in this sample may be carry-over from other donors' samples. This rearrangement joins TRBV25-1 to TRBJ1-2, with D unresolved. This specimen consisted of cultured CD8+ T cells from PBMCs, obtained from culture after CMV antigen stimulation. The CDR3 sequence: CASSELGNYGYTF. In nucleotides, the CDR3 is TGTGCCAGCAGTGAACTGGGGAACTATGGCTACACCTTC.